Relative to its sample, the clone carrying this T cell receptor (beta chain) is medium-sized. Its antigen is currently unknown. The repertoire was sequenced with immunoSEQ multiplex PCR; TCRdb's copy has only in-frame clones and lacks some. The data show roughly 8,000 clones, with less than 65% seen just once and 35% to 50% held by the top ten. The data derive from a study of radiation and T cells in renal cell carcinoma. Study results and caveats: Compared with controls, irradiated tumors showed greater TCR clonality.

The treatment here: treatment-naive control, cytoreductive nephrectomy. The V gene lost 4 bases and the J gene lost 0 bases, with 19 bases spanning the gap. Germline V gene sequence: CDR1 SNHLY, CDR2 FYNNEI. The CDR3 loop spans 18 amino acids. This rearrangement joins TRBV2 to TRBJ1-3; D is uncertain. The receptor was isolated from a woman aged 70-85 years with renal cell carcinoma. The material was tumor tissue, obtained from a patient whose treatment was nephrectomy without radiotherapy. The CDR3 protein is CASSANLPESASGNTIYF. CDR3 nucleotides: TGTGCCAGCAGTGCCAACCTTCCAGAGTCAGCCTCTGGAAACACCATATATTTT.